This is a list of T cell receptor beta chains from one sample in a study of control samples from healthy donors and cancer patients. This table comes from immunoSEQ multiplex PCR, and its TCRdb copy is limited to in-frame clones, with some not included. The profile shows 45,000 to 60,000 clones, about 95% of them singletons. The specimen sequenced was blood. Receptor source: a man younger than 40 in good health. Each CDR3 is given with its conserved first and last residue. The order of the fields is J gene, V gene, D gene, clone size, CDR3 DNA, CDR3 protein. A D gene is named only where the DNA matches it firmly. Some rows have no size entry. The others give once, few or many, or a class for an expanded clone.

J gene: TRBJ2-1; V gene: TRBV7-9; D gene: -; clone size: -; CDR3 DNA: TGTGCCAGCAGCTCCACGGCTAGCCGTAACAATGAGCAGTTCTTC; CDR3 protein: CASSSTASRNNEQFF
J gene: TRBJ2-1; V gene: TRBV3-1/TRBV3-2; D gene: -; clone size: medium-sized; CDR3 DNA: TGTGCCAGCAGCCTCACGGGAGACTACAATGAGCAGTTCTTC; CDR3 protein: CASSLTGDYNEQFF
J gene: TRBJ2-1; V gene: TRBV5-1; D gene: -; clone size: -; CDR3 DNA: TGCGCCAGCAGTAGGGGGGCCAATGAGCAGTTCTTC; CDR3 protein: CASSRGANEQFF
J gene: TRBJ1-6; V gene: TRBV11-3; D gene: -; clone size: -; CDR3 DNA: TGTGCCAGCAGCCCGACAGGAGACAATTCACCCCTCCACTTT; CDR3 protein: CASSPTGDNSPLHF
J gene: TRBJ2-3; V gene: TRBV6-2/TRBV6-3; D gene: TRBD2; clone size: -; CDR3 DNA: TGTGCCAGCAGTTCACTAGCGGATAGCACAGATACGCAGTATTTT; CDR3 protein: CASSSLADSTDTQYF
J gene: TRBJ2-7; V gene: TRBV2; D gene: -; clone size: -; CDR3 DNA: TGTGCCAGCAGTGTCGGGGCAGGGGTGGCCTACGAGCAGTACTTC; CDR3 protein: CASSVGAGVAYEQYF
J gene: TRBJ1-1; V gene: TRBV18; D gene: TRBD1; clone size: -; CDR3 DNA: TGTGCCAGCTCACCCGGGGGACAGAGGAACACTGAAGCTTTCTTT; CDR3 protein: CASSPGGQRNTEAFF
J gene: TRBJ1-5; V gene: TRBV28; D gene: TRBD1; clone size: -; CDR3 DNA: TGTGCCAGCAGTCTTCGGACAGGGGGGAATCAGCCCCAGCATTTT; CDR3 protein: CASSLRTGGNQPQHF
J gene: TRBJ2-2; V gene: TRBV11-3; D gene: TRBD1; clone size: -; CDR3 DNA: TGTGCCAGCAGCTTAGGAGGGACAGGACCCACCGGGGAGCTGTTTTTT; CDR3 protein: CASSLGGTGPTGELFF
J gene: TRBJ1-1; V gene: TRBV9; D gene: -; clone size: -; CDR3 DNA: TGTGCCAGCAGCGTAGCGATGGGAACTGAAGCTTTCTTT; CDR3 protein: CASSVAMGTEAFF
J gene: TRBJ2-7; V gene: TRBV30; D gene: -; clone size: -; CDR3 DNA: TGTGCCTGGAGTACCCAACAGGGCGCCTACGAGCAGTACTTC; CDR3 protein: CAWSTQQGAYEQYF
J gene: TRBJ1-2; V gene: TRBV2; D gene: -; clone size: -; CDR3 DNA: TGTGCCAGCAGTGAGGCCCCGGCTAACTATGGCTACACCTTC; CDR3 protein: CASSEAPANYGYTF
J gene: TRBJ2-1; V gene: TRBV9; D gene: -; clone size: -; CDR3 DNA: TGTGCCAGCAGCCTAACCGGGAGCTCCTACAATGAGCAGTTCTTC; CDR3 protein: CASSLTGSSYNEQFF
J gene: TRBJ2-5; V gene: TRBV6-5; D gene: -; clone size: -; CDR3 DNA: TGTGCCAGCAGTTACTCTGTCCGAGAGACCCAGTACTTC; CDR3 protein: CASSYSVRETQYF
J gene: TRBJ1-6; V gene: TRBV5-6; D gene: -; clone size: -; CDR3 DNA: TGTGCCAGCAGCTTTTGGGCAGACAACTATAATTCACCCCTCCACTTT; CDR3 protein: CASSFWADNYNSPLHF
J gene: TRBJ2-2; V gene: TRBV15; D gene: TRBD1; clone size: few; CDR3 DNA: TGTGCCACCAGCTCTCGGGACAGGGACACCGGGGAGCTGTTTTTT; CDR3 protein: CATSSRDRDTGELFF
J gene: TRBJ2-7; V gene: TRBV2; D gene: -; clone size: -; CDR3 DNA: TGTGCCAGCCGGAAGCGACAAAGCTCCTACGAGCAGTACTTC; CDR3 protein: CASRKRQSSYEQYF
J gene: TRBJ2-2; V gene: TRBV21-1; D gene: -; clone size: once; CDR3 DNA: TGTGCCAGCAGCAAAAGAACTAGCGGGGGCAACACCGGGGAGCTGTTTTTT; CDR3 protein: CASSKRTSGGNTGELFF
J gene: TRBJ2-3; V gene: TRBV7-2; D gene: -; clone size: -; CDR3 DNA: TGTGCCAGCAGCTTAGCTCGGCTAGCTGCCGGCACAGATACGCAGTATTTT; CDR3 protein: CASSLARLAAGTDTQYF
J gene: TRBJ1-5; V gene: TRBV29-1; D gene: -; clone size: -; CDR3 DNA: TGCAGCGGCGTATACCAGCCCCAGCATTTT; CDR3 protein: CSGVYQPQHF
J gene: TRBJ1-1; V gene: TRBV14; D gene: TRBD1; clone size: once; CDR3 DNA: TGTGCCAGCAGCCGGAACAGGGGTGAAGCTTTCTTT; CDR3 protein: CASSRNRGEAFF
J gene: TRBJ2-1; V gene: TRBV2; D gene: TRBD2; clone size: -; CDR3 DNA: TGTGCCAGCAGTAAAGGGACTAGCGGGACGAACAATGAGCAGTTCTTC; CDR3 protein: CASSKGTSGTNNEQFF